The rows below give T cell receptor beta chains drawn from one sample of a study of post-analysis software for immune sequencing data. A single record per CDR3 protein comes from TCRdb applying MiXCR to the PCR reads. The sample records more than 350,000 distinct CDR3 sequences, 39% being singletons. Sequenced: blood. These receptors originate from a girl aged 2 to 9 with multiple sclerosis. CDR3s include the opening cysteine and the closing phenylalanine or tryptophan. Fields, in order: J gene, V gene, D gene, clone size, CDR3 protein, CDR3 DNA. The D gene is left open where the match is weak. Not every row has a clone size; where given, it reads once, few, many or a size class.

J gene: TRBJ2-7
V gene: TRBV5-5
D gene: .
clone size: .
CDR3 protein: CASSLSFAFLQYF
CDR3 DNA: TGTGCCAGCAGCTTGTCGTTCGCGTTTTTACAGTACTTC

J gene: TRBJ2-7
V gene: TRBV5-1
D gene: TRBD1
clone size: few
CDR3 protein: CASSLVGQGALLGRYEQYF
CDR3 DNA: TGCGCCAGCAGCTTGGTGGGACAGGGGGCTCTTCTCGGACGCTACGAGCAGTACTTC

J gene: TRBJ2-1
V gene: TRBV7-8
D gene: TRBD2
clone size: .
CDR3 protein: CASSLEKTSLQFF
CDR3 DNA: TGTGCCAGCAGCTTGGAAAAGACTAGCCTTCAGTTCTTC

J gene: TRBJ2-7
V gene: TRBV20-1
D gene: .
clone size: .
CDR3 protein: CSARGGSTKLLEQYF
CDR3 DNA: TGCAGTGCTAGAGGAGGGTCTACGAAGCTACTCGAGCAGTACTTC

J gene: TRBJ1-5
V gene: TRBV5-6
D gene: .
clone size: few
CDR3 protein: CASSFWIGASQPQHF
CDR3 DNA: TGTGCCAGCAGCTTTTGGATCGGGGCATCTCAGCCCCAGCATTTT

J gene: TRBJ2-3
V gene: TRBV7-6
D gene: .
clone size: few
CDR3 protein: CASSLGGGALNTQYF
CDR3 DNA: TGTGCCAGCAGCTTAGGGGGGGGGGCCTTAAATACGCAGTATTTT

J gene: TRBJ2-5
V gene: TRBV5-1
D gene: .
clone size: few
CDR3 protein: CASSLETQETQYF
CDR3 DNA: TGCGCCAGCAGCTTGGAAACCCAAGAGACCCAGTACTTC

J gene: TRBJ1-1
V gene: TRBV27
D gene: .
clone size: few
CDR3 protein: CASSLLGRLNTEAFF
CDR3 DNA: TGTGCCAGCAGTTTATTGGGCAGACTTAACACTGAAGCTTTCTTT

J gene: TRBJ2-7
V gene: TRBV7-2
D gene: .
clone size: .
CDR3 protein: CASSLGDGVEQYF
CDR3 DNA: TGTGCCAGCAGCTTAGGGGACGGAGTCGAGCAGTACTTC

J gene: TRBJ2-6
V gene: TRBV29-1
D gene: .
clone size: few
CDR3 protein: CSVVAGGLSGANVLTF
CDR3 DNA: TGCAGCGTTGTCGCAGGGGGACTCTCTGGGGCCAACGTCCTGACTTTC

J gene: TRBJ2-3
V gene: TRBV6-2/TRBV6-3
D gene: .
clone size: many
CDR3 protein: CASSYLDTQYF
CDR3 DNA: TGTGCCAGCAGTTACCTTGATACGCAGTATTTT

J gene: TRBJ1-6
V gene: TRBV27
D gene: TRBD1
clone size: few
CDR3 protein: CASSPGTGYYSPLHF
CDR3 DNA: TGTGCCAGCAGCCCTGGGACAGGGTATTATTCACCCCTCCACTTT

J gene: TRBJ2-7
V gene: TRBV2
D gene: TRBD2
clone size: .
CDR3 protein: CASSEPLTTTSGPTYEQYF
CDR3 DNA: TGTGCCAGCAGTGAACCACTGACTACGACTAGCGGGCCTACCTACGAGCAGTACTTC

J gene: TRBJ2-3
V gene: TRBV4-1
D gene: .
clone size: .
CDR3 protein: CASSQGRQGTDTQYF
CDR3 DNA: TGCGCCAGCAGCCAAGGTCGTCAGGGCACAGATACGCAGTATTTT

J gene: TRBJ2-1
V gene: TRBV5-1
D gene: TRBD2
clone size: .
CDR3 protein: CASTELAGESNEQFF
CDR3 DNA: TGCGCCAGCACCGAACTAGCGGGGGAGAGCAATGAGCAGTTCTTC

J gene: TRBJ2-7
V gene: TRBV3-1
D gene: .
clone size: many
CDR3 protein: CASSQGYYEQYF
CDR3 DNA: TGTGCCAGCAGCCAAGGGTACTACGAGCAGTACTTC

J gene: TRBJ2-7
V gene: TRBV28
D gene: .
clone size: few
CDR3 protein: CASSSLGQTYEQYF
CDR3 DNA: TGTGCCAGCAGTTCTCTTGGACAAACCTACGAGCAGTACTTC

J gene: TRBJ2-5
V gene: TRBV12-3/TRBV12-4
D gene: .
clone size: few
CDR3 protein: CASSLSWGLETQYF
CDR3 DNA: TGTGCCAGCAGTTTAAGCTGGGGGTTGGAGACCCAGTACTTC

J gene: TRBJ2-3
V gene: TRBV7-2
D gene: .
clone size: few
CDR3 protein: CASSLGMSGAGDTQYF
CDR3 DNA: TGTGCCAGCAGCTTAGGGATGTCGGGAGCCGGAGATACGCAGTATTTT

J gene: TRBJ2-7
V gene: TRBV4-1
D gene: .
clone size: .
CDR3 protein: CASSQDHYISYEQYF
CDR3 DNA: TGCGCCAGCAGCCAAGATCACTACATCTCCTACGAGCAGTACTTC

J gene: TRBJ2-4
V gene: TRBV5-1
D gene: .
clone size: .
CDR3 protein: CARRTTTGARAKNIQYF
CDR3 DNA: TGCGCCAGAAGGACGACAACGGGAGCGAGAGCCAAAAACATTCAGTACTTC

J gene: TRBJ2-1
V gene: TRBV4-3
D gene: TRBD2
clone size: few
CDR3 protein: CASSQVGLALGEQFF
CDR3 DNA: TGCGCCAGCAGCCAAGTGGGACTAGCGTTAGGTGAGCAGTTCTTC

J gene: TRBJ2-7
V gene: TRBV7-9
D gene: TRBD1
clone size: .
CDR3 protein: CASSSDRGLTYEQYF
CDR3 DNA: TGTGCCAGCAGCTCCGACAGGGGGCTTACCTACGAGCAGTACTTC

J gene: TRBJ1-1
V gene: TRBV4-1
D gene: .
clone size: .
CDR3 protein: CASSQVGKGQKDTEAFF
CDR3 DNA: TGCGCCAGCAGCCAAGTGGGTAAGGGGCAGAAGGACACTGAAGCTTTCTTT

J gene: TRBJ2-1
V gene: TRBV20-1
D gene: .
clone size: .
CDR3 protein: CSASQSGQLNNEQFF
CDR3 DNA: TGCAGTGCTAGTCAAAGCGGACAGCTCAACAATGAGCAGTTCTTC

J gene: TRBJ1-2
V gene: TRBV7-6
D gene: .
clone size: .
CDR3 protein: CASSPYSEGRSGYTF
CDR3 DNA: TGTGCCAGCAGCCCTTATAGTGAGGGACGAAGTGGCTACACCTTC

J gene: TRBJ1-5
V gene: TRBV5-1
D gene: .
clone size: .
CDR3 protein: CASSWGSAGQPQHF
CDR3 DNA: TGCGCCAGCAGCTGGGGAAGCGCCGGTCAGCCTCAGCATTTT

J gene: TRBJ2-7
V gene: TRBV18
D gene: .
clone size: once
CDR3 protein: CASSPYSGREQYF
CDR3 DNA: TGTGCCAGCTCACCTTATTCGGGGCGTGAGCAGTACTTC

J gene: TRBJ2-6
V gene: TRBV7-2
D gene: .
clone size: few
CDR3 protein: CASSWAGLSGANVLTF
CDR3 DNA: TGTGCCAGCAGTTGGGCAGGCCTCTCTGGGGCCAACGTCCTGACTTTC

J gene: TRBJ2-7
V gene: TRBV28
D gene: TRBD1
clone size: .
CDR3 protein: CASTPLGTGWYEQYF
CDR3 DNA: TGTGCCAGCACGCCTCTGGGGACAGGGTGGTACGAGCAGTACTTC

J gene: TRBJ2-1
V gene: TRBV27
D gene: TRBD2
clone size: few
CDR3 protein: CASRGWGLALGNEQFF
CDR3 DNA: TGTGCCAGCAGGGGGTGGGGACTAGCGCTTGGCAATGAGCAGTTCTTC

J gene: TRBJ2-7
V gene: TRBV29-1
D gene: TRBD2
clone size: .
CDR3 protein: CSGLAGVSYEQYF
CDR3 DNA: TGCAGCGGCTTAGCGGGAGTCAGTTACGAGCAGTACTTC

J gene: TRBJ2-1
V gene: TRBV28
D gene: TRBD1
clone size: few
CDR3 protein: CASRGTGRTEQFF
CDR3 DNA: TGTGCCAGCCGAGGGACAGGGCGGACTGAGCAGTTCTTC

J gene: TRBJ2-5
V gene: TRBV12-3/TRBV12-4
D gene: TRBD1
clone size: .
CDR3 protein: CASRPQQGALGTQYF
CDR3 DNA: TGTGCCAGCAGACCTCAACAGGGGGCGCTGGGGACCCAGTACTTC

J gene: TRBJ1-5
V gene: TRBV20-1
D gene: .
clone size: .
CDR3 protein: CSARGPPSPAPQHF
CDR3 DNA: TGCAGTGCTAGGGGGCCCCCCAGCCCGGCGCCCCAGCATTTT

J gene: TRBJ2-3
V gene: TRBV7-9
D gene: .
clone size: many
CDR3 protein: CASSQSTVPTDTQYF
CDR3 DNA: TGTGCCAGCAGCCAATCGACTGTACCCACAGATACGCAGTATTTT

J gene: TRBJ2-1
V gene: TRBV28
D gene: TRBD2
clone size: few
CDR3 protein: CASSTPRGGFYNEQFF
CDR3 DNA: TGTGCCAGCAGTACCCCTCGCGGGGGATTCTACAATGAGCAGTTCTTC

J gene: TRBJ1-2
V gene: TRBV5-1
D gene: TRBD1
clone size: .
CDR3 protein: CASSSPRTGGAKGYTF
CDR3 DNA: TGCGCCAGCAGCTCCCCGAGGACAGGGGGCGCGAAGGGCTACACCTTC

J gene: TRBJ1-1
V gene: TRBV20-1
D gene: .
clone size: .
CDR3 protein: CNARGGQTEAFF
CDR3 DNA: TGCAATGCTAGAGGGGGACAAACTGAAGCTTTCTTT

J gene: TRBJ2-5
V gene: TRBV7-2
D gene: TRBD2
clone size: few
CDR3 protein: CASSFRTSGKGRETQYF
CDR3 DNA: TGTGCCAGCAGCTTCAGGACTAGCGGGAAGGGGCGAGAGACCCAGTACTTC

J gene: TRBJ2-7
V gene: TRBV9
D gene: TRBD1
clone size: .
CDR3 protein: CASSVGDSTSEQYF
CDR3 DNA: TGTGCCAGCAGCGTAGGGGACAGCACGTCCGAGCAGTACTTC

J gene: TRBJ1-2
V gene: TRBV6-5
D gene: .
clone size: .
CDR3 protein: CASSSTGLTYGYTF
CDR3 DNA: TGTGCCAGCAGTAGTACAGGGTTAACCTATGGCTACACCTTC

J gene: TRBJ1-6
V gene: TRBV18
D gene: .
clone size: .
CDR3 protein: CASSPRQRDNSPLHF
CDR3 DNA: TGTGCCAGCTCACCACGGCAGAGAGATAATTCACCCCTCCACTTT

J gene: TRBJ1-2
V gene: TRBV4-1
D gene: .
clone size: .
CDR3 protein: CASSNRGQAGYGYTF
CDR3 DNA: TGCGCCAGCAGCAACCGTGGCCAGGCCGGCTATGGCTACACCTTC

J gene: TRBJ2-3
V gene: TRBV5-6
D gene: .
clone size: few
CDR3 protein: CASSWADTQYF
CDR3 DNA: TGTGCCAGCAGCTGGGCGGATACGCAGTATTTT

J gene: TRBJ2-7
V gene: TRBV28
D gene: .
clone size: .
CDR3 protein: CASNRPAGSYEQYF
CDR3 DNA: TGTGCCAGCAACCGGCCTGCAGGCTCCTACGAGCAGTACTTC

J gene: TRBJ2-7
V gene: TRBV29-1
D gene: TRBD1
clone size: .
CDR3 protein: CSVEEGTGYEQYF
CDR3 DNA: TGCAGCGTTGAAGAAGGGACAGGGTACGAGCAGTACTTC

J gene: TRBJ2-5
V gene: TRBV14
D gene: TRBD1
clone size: .
CDR3 protein: CASSPRQGPETQYF
CDR3 DNA: TGTGCCAGCAGCCCACGACAGGGGCCGGAGACCCAGTACTTC

J gene: TRBJ2-3
V gene: TRBV5-1
D gene: .
clone size: .
CDR3 protein: CASSPGPYTDTQYF
CDR3 DNA: TGCGCCAGCAGCCCAGGGCCGTACACAGATACGCAGTATTTT

J gene: TRBJ2-1
V gene: TRBV4-3
D gene: TRBD2
clone size: .
CDR3 protein: CASSRRLAGGPVGDEQFF
CDR3 DNA: TGCGCCAGCAGCCGCCGACTAGCGGGAGGCCCCGTGGGGGATGAGCAGTTCTTC